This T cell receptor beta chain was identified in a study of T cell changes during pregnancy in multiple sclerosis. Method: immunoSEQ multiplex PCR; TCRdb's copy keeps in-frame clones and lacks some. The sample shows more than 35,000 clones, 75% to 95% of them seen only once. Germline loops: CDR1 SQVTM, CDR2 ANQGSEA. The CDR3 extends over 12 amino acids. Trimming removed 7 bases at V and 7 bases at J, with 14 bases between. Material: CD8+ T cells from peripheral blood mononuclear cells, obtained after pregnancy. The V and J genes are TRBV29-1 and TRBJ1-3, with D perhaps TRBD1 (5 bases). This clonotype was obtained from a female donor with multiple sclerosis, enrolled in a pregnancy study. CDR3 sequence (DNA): TGCAGCGGGGGGGACGGTGGTAACACCATATATTTT. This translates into CSGGDGGNTIYF.